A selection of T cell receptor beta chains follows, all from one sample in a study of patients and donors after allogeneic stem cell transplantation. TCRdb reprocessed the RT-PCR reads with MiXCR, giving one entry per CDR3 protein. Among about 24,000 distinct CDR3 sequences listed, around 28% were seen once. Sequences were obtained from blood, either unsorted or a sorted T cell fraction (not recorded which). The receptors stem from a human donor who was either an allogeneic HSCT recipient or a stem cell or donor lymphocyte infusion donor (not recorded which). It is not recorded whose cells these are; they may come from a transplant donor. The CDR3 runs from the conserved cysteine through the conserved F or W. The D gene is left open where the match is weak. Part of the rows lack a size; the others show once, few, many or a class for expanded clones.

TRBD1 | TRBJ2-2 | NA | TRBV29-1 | TGCAGCGTCTTGACAGGGTCGAACACCGGGGAGCTGTTTTTT | CSVLTGSNTGELFF
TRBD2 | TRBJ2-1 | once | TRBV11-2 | TGTGCCAGCAGCTTAGTAAGCGGGGGGGCGAATGAGCAGTTCTTC | CASSLVSGGANEQFF
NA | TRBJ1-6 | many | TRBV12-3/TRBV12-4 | TGTGCCAGCAGTCCTCGACAGGATCGGAGCTCACCCCTCCACTTT | CASSPRQDRSSPLHF
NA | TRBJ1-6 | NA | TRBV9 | TGTGCCAGCAGCCAGGTTTCCTATAATTCACCCCTCCACTTT | CASSQVSYNSPLHF
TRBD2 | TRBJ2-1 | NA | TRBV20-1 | TGCAGTGCTAGACCCTGGACTAGCGGGGGATCTGAGCAGTTCTTC | CSARPWTSGGSEQFF
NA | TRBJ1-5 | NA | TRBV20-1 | TGCAGTGCGGAACCAGGGGGCAATCAGCCCCAGCATTTT | CSAEPGGNQPQHF
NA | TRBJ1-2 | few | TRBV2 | TGTGCCAGCAGTGAACGGGGAGCTAACTATGGCTACACCTTC | CASSERGANYGYTF
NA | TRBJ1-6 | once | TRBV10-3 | TGTGCCATCAGAGGGGAAATTGGGAGCTCCTATAATTCACCCCTCCACTTT | CAIRGEIGSSYNSPLHF
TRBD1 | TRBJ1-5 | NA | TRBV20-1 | TGCAGTGCTAGCCCAGGGGGACAGCCCCAGCATTTT | CSASPGGQPQHF
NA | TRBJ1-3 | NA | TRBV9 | TGTGCCAGCAGCCCCCCACCAGGAGAAGGAAACACCATATATTTT | CASSPPPGEGNTIYF
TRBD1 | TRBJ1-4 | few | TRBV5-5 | TGTGCCAGCAGCTTGGTCCCGGGACAGGGTACTAATGAAAAACTGTTTTTT | CASSLVPGQGTNEKLFF
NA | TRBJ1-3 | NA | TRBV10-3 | TGTGCCATCAGTGGAGGCCCTAGCTCTGGAAACACCATATATTTT | CAISGGPSSGNTIYF
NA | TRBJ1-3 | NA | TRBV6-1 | TGTGCCAGCAGTGAAGCAAGCGCCACCATATATTTT | CASSEASATIYF
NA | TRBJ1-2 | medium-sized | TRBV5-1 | TGCGCCAGCAGCTTGGCCCTGGGGAACTATGGCTACACCTTC | CASSLALGNYGYTF
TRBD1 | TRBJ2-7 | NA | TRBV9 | TGTGCCAGCAGCGTAGCGGGACAGCCCTACGAGCAGTACTTC | CASSVAGQPYEQYF
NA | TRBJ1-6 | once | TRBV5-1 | TGCGCCAGCAGCTCAGACAGTTATTCACCCCTCCACTTT | CASSSDSYSPLHF
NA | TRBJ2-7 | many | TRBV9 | TGTGCCAGCAGCGCGCGGGGGCCGTCCTACGAGCAGTACTTC | CASSARGPSYEQYF
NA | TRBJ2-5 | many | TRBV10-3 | TGTGCCATCAGCCTCGGGGCCGGGGAGACCCAGTACTTC | CAISLGAGETQYF
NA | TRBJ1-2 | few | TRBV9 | TGTGCCAGCAGCGGGGGACACTGGAACTATGGCTACACCTTC | CASSGGHWNYGYTF
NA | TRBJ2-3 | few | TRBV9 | TGTGCCAGCAGCGTAGTTGGGAGTTCCGATACGCAGTATTTT | CASSVVGSSDTQYF
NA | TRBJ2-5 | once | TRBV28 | TGTGCCAGCAGTTTATTTGGACTGGGCCAGGAGACCCAGTACTTC | CASSLFGLGQETQYF
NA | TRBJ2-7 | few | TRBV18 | TGTGCCAGCTCACCACCTTCGCGGGCAAGCTCCTACGAGCAGTACTTC | CASSPPSRASSYEQYF
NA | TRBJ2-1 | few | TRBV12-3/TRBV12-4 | TGTGCCAGCAGTCCCAGCGGGGAGCAGTTCTTC | CASSPSGEQFF
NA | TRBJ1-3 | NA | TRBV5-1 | TGCGCCAGCAGCTTGGTTGGGAGCTCTGGAAACACCATATATTTT | CASSLVGSSGNTIYF
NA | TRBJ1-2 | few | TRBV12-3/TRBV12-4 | TGTGCCAGCAGCCTAGGGGGATTTAACTATGGCTACACCTTC | CASSLGGFNYGYTF